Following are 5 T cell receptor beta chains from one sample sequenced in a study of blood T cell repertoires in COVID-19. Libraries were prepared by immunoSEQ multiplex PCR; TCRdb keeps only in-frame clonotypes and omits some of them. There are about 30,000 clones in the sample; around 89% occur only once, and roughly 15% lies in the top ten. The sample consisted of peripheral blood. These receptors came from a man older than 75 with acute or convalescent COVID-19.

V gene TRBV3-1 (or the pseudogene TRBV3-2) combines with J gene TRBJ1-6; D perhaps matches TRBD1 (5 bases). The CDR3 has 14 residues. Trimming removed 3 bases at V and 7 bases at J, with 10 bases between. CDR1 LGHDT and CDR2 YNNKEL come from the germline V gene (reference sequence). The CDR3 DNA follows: TGTGCCAGCAGCCAGCGGGGCTCAAATTCACCCCTCCACTTT. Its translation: CASSQRGSNSPLHF.

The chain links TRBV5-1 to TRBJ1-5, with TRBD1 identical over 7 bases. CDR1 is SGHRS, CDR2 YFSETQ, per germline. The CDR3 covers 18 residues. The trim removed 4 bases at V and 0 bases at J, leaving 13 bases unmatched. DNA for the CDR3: TGCGCCAGCAGCGTGAGGCCCCGGGACAGCTATAGCAATCAGCCCCAGCATTTT. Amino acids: CASSVRPRDSYSNQPQHF.

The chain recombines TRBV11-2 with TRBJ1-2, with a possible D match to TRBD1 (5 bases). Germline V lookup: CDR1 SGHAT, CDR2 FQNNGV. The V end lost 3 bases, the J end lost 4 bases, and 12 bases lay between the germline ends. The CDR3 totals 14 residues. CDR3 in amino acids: CASSFGQGGYGYTF. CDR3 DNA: TGTGCCAGCAGCTTTGGGCAGGGCGGCTATGGCTACACCTTC.

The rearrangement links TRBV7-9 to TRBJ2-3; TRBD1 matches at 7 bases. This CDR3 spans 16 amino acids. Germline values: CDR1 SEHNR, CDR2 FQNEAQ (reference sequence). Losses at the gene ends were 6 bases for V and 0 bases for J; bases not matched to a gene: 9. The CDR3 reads CASRGYRGTSTDTQYF. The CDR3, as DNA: TGTGCCAGCAGGGGTTACAGGGGAACTAGCACAGATACGCAGTATTTT.

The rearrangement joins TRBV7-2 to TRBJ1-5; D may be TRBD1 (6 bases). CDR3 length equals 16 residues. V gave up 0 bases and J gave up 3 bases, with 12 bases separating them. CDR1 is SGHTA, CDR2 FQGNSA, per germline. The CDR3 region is CASSLARSGVNQPQHF. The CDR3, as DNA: TGTGCCAGCAGCTTAGCGAGGTCAGGGGTCAATCAGCCCCAGCATTTT.